The clone carrying this T cell receptor beta chain showed up just a few times. Its antigen is still unknown. These data belong to a study of T cell repertoires in cytomegalovirus infection. TCRdb re-analysed the reads in MiXCR, keeping a single row per CDR3 protein. This table holds roughly 69,000 distinct CDR3 sequences, over 20% found once. The V gene lost 2 bases and the J gene lost 9 bases, with 15 bases spanning the gap. Germline V lookup: CDR1 MNHEY, CDR2 SMNVEV (reference sequence). The CDR3 spans 14 residues. The sequencing here drew on CD8+ T cells from cultured PBMCs, taken from culture after CMV antigen stimulation. This receptor was taken from a human donor in good health (CMV status not recorded). Some clones in this sample may be carry-over from other donors' samples. This chain uses TRBV27 with TRBJ2-3; the D is unclear. CDR3 nucleotide sequence: TGTGCCAGCAGTTTAGGGCGGCCAACCGACACGCAGTATTTT. Amino acids: CASSLGRPTDTQYF.